A single sample gave rise to the 11 T cell receptor beta chains below, sequenced in a study of a mutant IDH1 vaccine in newly diagnosed glioma. Profiled with immunoSEQ multiplex PCR; TCRdb holds only in-frame clones, not every one. The sample yields tens of thousands of clones, 90% to 95% seen once. As for time point: week 5, during vaccination. With topical imiquimod, each dose of the vaccine consisted of 300 ug of mutant IDH1 20-mer peptide. Which antigens these TCRs recognize remains unknown. The sample here was PBMCs, taken from a glioma patient whose treatment included an IDH1 peptide vaccine. The source of these receptors is a man aged 50 to 60 with glioma.

The chain joins TRBV7-8 to TRBJ2-1, with D perhaps TRBD1 or TRBD2 (5 bases each). Trimming cost V 5 bases and J 8 bases, with 25 bases left between them. CDR1 and CDR2 (germline): SGHVS, FQNEAQ. The CDR3 length is 17 residues. CDR3 nucleotide sequence: TGTGCCAGCAGCCAAAACCGGGGCCACTACGGGACGGATGAGCAGTTCTTC. Translating gives CASSQNRGHYGTDEQFF. Looking up the rest from reference TRBV7-8 and TRBJ2-1 gives the full variable domain: GAGVSQSPRYKVAKRGQDVALRCDPISGHVSLFWYQQALGQGPEFLTYFQNEAQLDKSGLPSDRFFAERPEGSVSTLKIQRTQQEDSAVYLCASSQNRGHYGTDEQFFGPGTRLTVL.

The chain employs TRBV7-8 and TRBJ2-1; TRBD1 or TRBD2 may be the D gene (5 bases each). Trimming left V 5 bases short and J 8 bases short, with 13 bases between. The CDR3 loop spans 13 amino acids. Per germline, CDR1 SGHVS and CDR2 FQNEAQ. The CDR3 DNA sequence: TGTGCCAGCAGCCCTCCTAGGGGAGATGAGCAGTTCTTC. Translation: CASSPPRGDEQFF.

The V call is TRBV7-8, the J call TRBJ1-6; no reliable D call. Trimming removed 4 bases from V and 8 bases from J, with 12 bases in between. The CDR3 spans 14 residues. Germline CDR1 is SGHVS and CDR2 is FQNEAQ. In DNA, the CDR3 is TGTGCCAGCAGCTCGCAAGGGTCCGATTCACCCCTCCACTTT. Its translation: CASSSQGSDSPLHF. The full variable domain, its missing parts supplied by reference TRBV7-8 and TRBJ1-6, is GAGVSQSPRYKVAKRGQDVALRCDPISGHVSLFWYQQALGQGPEFLTYFQNEAQLDKSGLPSDRFFAERPEGSVSTLKIQRTQQEDSAVYLCASSSQGSDSPLHFGNGTRLTVT.

The rearrangement uses TRBV19 and TRBJ1-1; D not certain. CDR3 length equals 12 residues. The V gene lost 5 bases and the J gene lost 7 bases, with 11 bases spanning the gap. Germline CDR1 LNHDA, CDR2 SQIVND (reference sequence). CDR3 sequence: CASSLLRGEAFF. The DNA of the CDR3 is TGTGCCAGTAGTCTGCTCCGAGGTGAAGCTTTCTTT.

The gene calls are TRBV5-1 and TRBJ1-1, with D possibly TRBD1 on 5 matching bases. Trimming removed 4 bases from V and 8 bases from J, with 12 bases in between. The CDR3 spans 12 residues. Germline loops: CDR1 SGHRS, CDR2 YFSETQ. CDR3 region: CASSTRDGEAFF. CDR3 nucleotide sequence: TGCGCCAGCAGCACCCGGGACGGAGAAGCTTTCTTT. The complete variable domain, with remaining parts taken from reference TRBV5-1 and TRBJ1-1, reads KAGVTQTPRYLIKTRGQQVTLSCSPISGHRSVSWYQQTPGQGLQFLFEYFSETQRNKGNFPGRFSGRQFSNSRSEMNVSTLELGDSALYLCASSTRDGEAFFGQGTRLTVV.

V usage is TRBV5-6 and J usage is TRBJ1-6; tentative D call: TRBD1 (6 bases). Germline loops: CDR1 SGHDT, CDR2 YYEEEE. The CDR3 covers 17 residues. V was clipped by 6 bases and J by 0 bases, with 16 bases between them. As DNA, the CDR3 is TGTGCCAGCACCACTGGACAGAAGAGCTCCTATAATTCACCCCTCCACTTT. Protein: CASTTGQKSSYNSPLHF. The full variable domain, with the rest looked up from reference TRBV5-6 and TRBJ1-6, is DAGVTQSPTHLIKTRGQQVTLRCSPKSGHDTVSWYQQALGQGPQFIFQYYEEEERQRGNFPDRFSGHQFPNYSSELNVNALLLGDSALYLCASTTGQKSSYNSPLHFGNGTRLTVT.

The chain has TRBV5-1 and TRBJ1-1, with D possibly being TRBD1 (5 bases). The CDR3 length is 14 residues. V was cut by 4 bases and J by 0 bases, with 10 bases left in between. In germline, CDR1 is SGHRS, CDR2 YFSETQ. CDR3 nucleotide sequence: TGCGCCAGCAGCCATGGGGGGGTGAACACTGAAGCTTTCTTT. It yields the protein CASSHGGVNTEAFF.

The chain employs TRBV9 and TRBJ1-2; 9 nucleotides align to TRBD1. J gave up 5 bases and V 3 bases, and 8 bases lay outside the gene matches. This CDR3 is 15 amino acids long. Looked up from germline, CDR1 is SGDLS and CDR2 is YYNGEE. CDR3 protein: CASSGGDRVRYGYTF. CDR3 in DNA: TGTGCCAGCAGCGGGGGGGACAGGGTGAGGTATGGCTACACCTTC.

The CDR3 region is CAWSPLGSTDTQYF. For the CDR3, the DNA is TGTGCCTGGAGCCCCCTCGGATCCACAGATACGCAGTATTTT. The rearrangement uses TRBV30 and TRBJ2-3; D is undetermined. In germline, CDR1 is GTSNPN, CDR2 SVGIG (reference sequence). The CDR3 consists of 14 residues. The V and J ends lost 3 bases and 2 bases respectively, with 12 bases between them.

The chain combines TRBV11-2 with TRBJ1-3; D possibly corresponds to TRBD1 (5 bases). The CDR3 is made up of 17 amino acids. Trimming shortened V by 5 bases and J by 0 bases, and 17 bases separated the two germline ends. Per germline, CDR1 SGHAT and CDR2 FQNNGV. CDR3 region: CASSPVRDFYSGNTIYF. The DNA for the CDR3 is TGTGCCAGCAGCCCGGTTCGGGACTTCTACTCTGGAAACACCATATATTTT.

This clone was picked up a small number of times. The chain links TRBV6-6 to TRBJ1-4, with 10 bases lining up with TRBD1. CDR3 size: 15 residues. The junction had 8 bases not matched to a gene; V was cut back by 6 bases and J by 7 bases. Per the germline V gene, CDR1 is MNHNY and CDR2 is SVGAGI (reference sequence). For the CDR3, the DNA is TGTGCCAGCAGCCCCCCGGGGGACAGGGGTGAAAAACTGTTTTTT. Translated: CASSPPGDRGEKLFF.